One T cell receptor beta chain is described in this entry. Its specificity is not known. Distinct nucleotide sequences in the sample also encode this CDR3. These data originate in a study of shared clonotypes between healthy human individuals. Study details: Used for every donor were three CD4 naive, three CD4 memory, two CD8 naive and one CD8 memory plate.

Only in-frame clones appear in the TCRdb table, and some are missing; sequencing was by immunoSEQ multiplex PCR. The table has about 1.5 million clones, 95% to 99% seen once. General study results and limits: Clonotypes shared by all four donors outscored non-shared clonotypes in generation probability.

The TCR sequence derives from a man in his thirties or forties in good health. Source material: naive CD4+ T cells sorted from blood. Indicated subset: CD45RA+ positively selected.

The CDR3 region is CASSEGGSSYEQYF. The DNA of the CDR3 is TGCGCCAGCAGTGAGGGCGGAAGCTCCTACGAGCAGTACTTC. The chain links TRBV10-1 to TRBJ2-7; D ambiguous. V lost 2 bases and J lost 0, with 8 bases in between. The V gene's germline CDR1 is WNHNN and CDR2 SYGVQD (reference sequence). The CDR3 is 14 residues long.